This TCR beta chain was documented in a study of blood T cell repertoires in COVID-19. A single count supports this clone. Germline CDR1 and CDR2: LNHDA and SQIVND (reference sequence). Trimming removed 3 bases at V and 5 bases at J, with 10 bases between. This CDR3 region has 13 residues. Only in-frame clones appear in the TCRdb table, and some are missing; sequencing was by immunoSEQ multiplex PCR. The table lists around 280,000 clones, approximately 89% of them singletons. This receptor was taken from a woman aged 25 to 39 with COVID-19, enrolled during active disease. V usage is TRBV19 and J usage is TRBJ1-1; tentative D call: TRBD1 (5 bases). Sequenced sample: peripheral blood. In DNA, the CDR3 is TGTGCCAGTAGTATCGGGGGTCAGACTGAAGCTTTCTTT. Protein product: CASSIGGQTEAFF.